This TCR beta chain was identified in a study of shared clonotypes between healthy human individuals. Each cell subset's genomic DNA was divided evenly among several immunoSEQ plates. TCRdb's copy holds only in-frame clones and misses some; the assay was immunoSEQ multiplex PCR. In the table there are millions of clones, 85% to 95% of which are singletons. CDR1 is MNHEY, CDR2 SVGAGI, per germline. V lost 5 bases to trimming and J lost 4 bases, with 12 bases between them. CDR3 length equals 14 residues. Sequenced: naive CD4+ T cells from PBMCs. Regarding subset: CD45RA+ positively selected. This receptor was taken from a man in his late teens or twenties in good health. Some clones in this sample may be carry-over from other donors' samples. The rearrangement links TRBV6-5 to TRBJ1-3, with a tentative D call TRBD1 (6 bases). CDR3 DNA: TGTGCCAGCAGTCCCATGGGGGGCGGAAACACCATATATTTT. Translation gives CASSPMGGGNTIYF.